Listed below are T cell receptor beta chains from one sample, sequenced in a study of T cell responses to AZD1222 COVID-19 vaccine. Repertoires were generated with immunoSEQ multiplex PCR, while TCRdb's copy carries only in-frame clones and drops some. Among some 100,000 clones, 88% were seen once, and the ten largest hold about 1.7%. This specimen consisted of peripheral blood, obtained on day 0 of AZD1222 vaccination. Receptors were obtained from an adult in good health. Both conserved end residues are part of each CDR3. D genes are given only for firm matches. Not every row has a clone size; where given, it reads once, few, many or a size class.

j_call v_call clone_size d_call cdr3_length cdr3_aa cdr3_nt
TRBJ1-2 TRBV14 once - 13 CASSLIPMGGYTF TGTGCCAGCAGCCTTATCCCGATGGGAGGCTACACCTTC
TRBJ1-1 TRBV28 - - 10 CASSRYEAFF TGTGCCAGCAGCCGGTATGAAGCTTTCTTT
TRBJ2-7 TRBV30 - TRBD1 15 CAWATGTGKLNEQYF TGTGCCTGGGCGACGGGGACAGGGAAGTTAAACGAGCAGTACTTC
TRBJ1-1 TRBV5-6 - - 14 CASSLAALNTEAFF TGTGCCAGCAGCTTGGCAGCTTTGAACACTGAAGCTTTCTTT
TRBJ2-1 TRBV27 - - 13 CASSLDSKNEQFF TGTGCCAGCAGTTTAGACAGCAAAAATGAGCAGTTCTTC
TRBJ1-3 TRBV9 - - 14 CASSVAGGENTIYF TGTGCCAGCAGCGTAGCCGGGGGCGAAAACACCATATATTTT
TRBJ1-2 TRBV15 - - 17 CATSSSPSGRGAYGYTF TGTGCCACCAGCAGCTCGCCTTCCGGGCGAGGAGCCTATGGCTACACCTTC
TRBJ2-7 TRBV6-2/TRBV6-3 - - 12 CASSRTTYEQYF TGTGCCAGCAGTCGGACAACCTACGAGCAGTACTTC
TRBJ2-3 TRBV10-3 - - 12 CAISEGPDTQYF TGTGCCATCAGTGAGGGTCCAGATACGCAGTATTTT
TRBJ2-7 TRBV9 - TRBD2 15 CASSLSGTANYEQYF TGTGCCAGCAGCCTTAGCGGGACCGCCAACTACGAGCAGTACTTC
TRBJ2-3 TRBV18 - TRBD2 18 CASSPRGLAGGPTDTQYF TGTGCCAGCTCACCTAGAGGACTAGCGGGAGGGCCTACGGATACGCAGTATTTT
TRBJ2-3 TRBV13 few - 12 CASSLARTGEYF TGTGCCAGCAGCTTAGCTAGAACCGGGGAGTATTTT
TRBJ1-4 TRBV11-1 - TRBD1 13 CASSWGQREKLFF TGTGCCAGCAGCTGGGGACAGCGAGAAAAACTGTTTTTT
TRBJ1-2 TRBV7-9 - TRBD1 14 CASSLGTGGAGYTF TGTGCCAGCAGCTTAGGGACAGGGGGCGCGGGCTACACCTTC
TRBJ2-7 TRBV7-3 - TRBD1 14 CASSPRDRGALIHF TGTGCCAGCAGTCCCCGGGACAGGGGCGCCCTAATCCACTTC